The entry that follows covers one TCR beta chain sequence. Its antigen is currently unknown. Germline V gives CDR1 SGHNT, CDR2 YENEEA. The CDR3 contains 13 residues. These data originate in a study of regulatory T cells. Broader study findings: Regulatory T-cell repertoire restriction differed between patients, peaking in the two most autoimmune. Compared with controls, patient regulatory T-cell samples yielded roughly tenfold fewer unique productive reads. CD3G-deficient patients' regulatory T cells showed reduced Shannon diversity versus autologous conventional CD4+ and control regulatory cells. In patients, unique TRB V-J pairs were restricted and V/J usage skewed, especially in Tregs.

Every patient with CD3G deficiency had evidence of autoimmunity. Primers: 52 TRBV forward and 13 TRBJ reverse. Assay used: immunoSEQ multiplex PCR; TCRdb lists only in-frame clones, some missing. The table has around 1,000 clones, around nine tenths seen once; the top ten hold 5% to 6.5%. The rearrangement joins TRBV11-3 to TRBJ2-5; D tentatively fits TRBD1 or TRBD2 (5 bases each). The last part of the DNA fits TRBJ2-7 better; the J call may be wrong. The origin of this receptor is a person in their thirties with CD3G deficiency. Sequencing used CD4+ Tregs sorted from blood. CDR3 in amino acids: CASSLGDRYEQYF. CDR3 DNA sequence: TGTGCCAGCAGCTTGGGGGACCGATACGAGCAGTACTTC.